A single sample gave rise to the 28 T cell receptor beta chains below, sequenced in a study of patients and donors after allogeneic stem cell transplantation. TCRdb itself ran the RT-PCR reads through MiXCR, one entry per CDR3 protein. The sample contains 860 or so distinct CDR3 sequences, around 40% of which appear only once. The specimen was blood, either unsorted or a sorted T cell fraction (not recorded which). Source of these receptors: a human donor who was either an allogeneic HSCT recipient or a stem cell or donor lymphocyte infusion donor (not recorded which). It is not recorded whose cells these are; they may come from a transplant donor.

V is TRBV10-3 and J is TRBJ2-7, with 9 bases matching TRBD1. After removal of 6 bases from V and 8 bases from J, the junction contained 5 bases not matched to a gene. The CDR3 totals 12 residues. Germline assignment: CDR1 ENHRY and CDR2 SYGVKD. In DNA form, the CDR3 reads TGTGCCATCAGCTGGGACAGGGAAAAGCAGTACTTC. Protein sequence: CAISWDREKQYF.

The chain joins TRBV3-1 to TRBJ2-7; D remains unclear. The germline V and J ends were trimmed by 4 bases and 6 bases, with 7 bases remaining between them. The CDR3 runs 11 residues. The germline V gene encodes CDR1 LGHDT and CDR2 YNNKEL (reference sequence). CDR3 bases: TGTGCCAGCAGCCGTCTCCTCGAGCAGTACTTC. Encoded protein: CASSRLLEQYF.

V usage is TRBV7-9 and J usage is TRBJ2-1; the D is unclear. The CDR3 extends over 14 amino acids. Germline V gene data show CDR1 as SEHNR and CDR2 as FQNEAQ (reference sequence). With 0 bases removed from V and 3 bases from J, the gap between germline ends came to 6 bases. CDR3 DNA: TGTGCCAGCAGCTTAGCGCAAGGCTACAATGAGCAGTTCTTC. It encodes CASSLAQGYNEQFF.

The CDR3 is CSARGSGANVLTF. The DNA of the CDR3 is TGCAGTGCTCGGGGCTCTGGGGCCAACGTCCTGACTTTC. This chain uses TRBV20-1 with TRBJ2-6, with a possible D match to TRBD2 (5 bases). V dropped 5 bases and J dropped 0 bases, with 5 bases sitting between them. Germline V lookup: CDR1 DFQATT, CDR2 SNEGSKA (reference sequence). There are 13 residues in the CDR3.

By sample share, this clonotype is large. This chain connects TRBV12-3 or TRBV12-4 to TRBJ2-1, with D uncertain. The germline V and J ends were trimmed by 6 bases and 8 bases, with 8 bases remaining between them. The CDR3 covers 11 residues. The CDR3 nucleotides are TGTGCCAGCAGGTTCCTGGATGAGCAGTTCTTC. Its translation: CASRFLDEQFF.

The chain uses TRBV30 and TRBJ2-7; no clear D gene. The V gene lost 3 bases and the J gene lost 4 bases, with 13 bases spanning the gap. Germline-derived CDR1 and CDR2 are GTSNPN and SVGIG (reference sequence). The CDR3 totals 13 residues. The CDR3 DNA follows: TGTGCCTGGAGGAAGGGCAACAGATACGAGCAGTACTTC. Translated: CAWRKGNRYEQYF.

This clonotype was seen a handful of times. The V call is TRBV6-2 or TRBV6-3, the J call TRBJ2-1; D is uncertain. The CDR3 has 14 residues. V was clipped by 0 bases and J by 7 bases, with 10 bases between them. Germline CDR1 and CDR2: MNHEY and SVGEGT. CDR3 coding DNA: TGTGCCAGCAGTTACTCTGGGCCGAGTAATGAGCAGTTCTTC. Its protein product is CASSYSGPSNEQFF.

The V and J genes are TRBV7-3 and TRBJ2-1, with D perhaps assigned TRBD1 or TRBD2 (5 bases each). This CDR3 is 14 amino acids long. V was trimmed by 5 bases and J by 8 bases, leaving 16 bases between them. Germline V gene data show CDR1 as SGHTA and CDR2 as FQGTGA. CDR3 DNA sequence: TGTGCCAGCAGCAATCCCGGGACCGGCTATGAGCAGTTCTTC. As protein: CASSNPGTGYEQFF. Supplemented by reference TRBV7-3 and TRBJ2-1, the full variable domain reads GAGVSQTPSNKVTEKGKYVELRCDPISGHTALYWYRQSLGQGPEFLIYFQGTGAADDSGLPNDRFFAVRPEGSVSTLKIQRTERGDSAVYLCASSNPGTGYEQFFGPGTRLTVL.

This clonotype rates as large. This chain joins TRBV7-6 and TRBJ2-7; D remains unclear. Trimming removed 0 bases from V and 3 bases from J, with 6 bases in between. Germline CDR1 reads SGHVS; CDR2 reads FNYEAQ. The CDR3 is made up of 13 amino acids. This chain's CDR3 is CASSLASDYEQYF. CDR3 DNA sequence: TGTGCCAGCAGCTTAGCTTCGGACTACGAGCAGTACTTC.

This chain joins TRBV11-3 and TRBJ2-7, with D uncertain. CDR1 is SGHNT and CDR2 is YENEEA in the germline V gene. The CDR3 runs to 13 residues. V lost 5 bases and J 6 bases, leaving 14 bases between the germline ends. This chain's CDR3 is CASSVQGLSEQYF. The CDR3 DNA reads TGTGCCAGCAGCGTCCAAGGGTTGAGCGAGCAGTACTTC.

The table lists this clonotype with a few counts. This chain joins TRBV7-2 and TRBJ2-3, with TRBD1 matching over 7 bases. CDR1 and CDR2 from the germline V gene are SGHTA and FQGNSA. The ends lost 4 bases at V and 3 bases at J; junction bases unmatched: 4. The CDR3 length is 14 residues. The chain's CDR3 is CASSSTGFTDTQYF. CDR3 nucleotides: TGTGCCAGCAGCTCGACAGGGTTTACAGATACGCAGTATTTT.

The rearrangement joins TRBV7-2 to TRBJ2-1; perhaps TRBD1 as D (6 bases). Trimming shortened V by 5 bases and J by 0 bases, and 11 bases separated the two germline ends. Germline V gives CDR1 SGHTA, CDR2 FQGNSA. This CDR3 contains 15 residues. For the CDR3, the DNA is TGTGCCAGCAGCAAGGACAGAAGCTCCTACAATGAGCAGTTCTTC. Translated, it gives CASSKDRSSYNEQFF.

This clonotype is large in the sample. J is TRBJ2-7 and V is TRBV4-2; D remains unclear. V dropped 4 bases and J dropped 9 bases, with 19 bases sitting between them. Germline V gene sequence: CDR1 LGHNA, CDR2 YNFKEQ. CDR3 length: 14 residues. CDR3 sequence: CASSLGGTTSSQYF. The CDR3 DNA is TGTGCCAGCAGCCTGGGTGGAACGACATCATCGCAGTACTTC.

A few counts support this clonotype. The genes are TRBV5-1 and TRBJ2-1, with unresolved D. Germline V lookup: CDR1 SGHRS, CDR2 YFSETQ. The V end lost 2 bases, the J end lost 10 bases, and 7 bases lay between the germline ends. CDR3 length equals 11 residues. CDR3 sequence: CASSLGREQFF. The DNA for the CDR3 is TGCGCCAGCAGCTTAGGGCGGGAGCAGTTCTTC. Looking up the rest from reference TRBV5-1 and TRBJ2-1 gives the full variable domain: KAGVTQTPRYLIKTRGQQVTLSCSPISGHRSVSWYQQTPGQGLQFLFEYFSETQRNKGNFPGRFSGRQFSNSRSEMNVSTLELGDSALYLCASSLGREQFFGPGTRLTVL.

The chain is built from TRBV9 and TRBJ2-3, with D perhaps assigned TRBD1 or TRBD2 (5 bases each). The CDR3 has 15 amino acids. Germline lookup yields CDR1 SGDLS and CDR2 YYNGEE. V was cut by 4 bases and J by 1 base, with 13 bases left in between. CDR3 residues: CASSFRGGRTDTQYF. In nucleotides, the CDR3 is TGTGCCAGCAGCTTTCGGGGCGGACGCACAGATACGCAGTATTTT. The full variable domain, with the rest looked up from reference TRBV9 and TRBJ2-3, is DSGVTQTPKHLITATGQRVTLRCSPRSGDLSVYWYQQSLDQGLQFLIQYYNGEERAKGNILERFSAQQFPDLHSELNLSSLELGDSALYFCASSFRGGRTDTQYFGPGTRLTVL.

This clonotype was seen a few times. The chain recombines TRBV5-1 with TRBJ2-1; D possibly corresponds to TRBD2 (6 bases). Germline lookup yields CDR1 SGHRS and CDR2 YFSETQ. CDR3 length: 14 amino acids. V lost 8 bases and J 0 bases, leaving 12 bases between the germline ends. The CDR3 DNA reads TGCGCCAGTGGGGACTCCGGCTCCTACAATGAGCAGTTCTTC. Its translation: CASGDSGSYNEQFF.

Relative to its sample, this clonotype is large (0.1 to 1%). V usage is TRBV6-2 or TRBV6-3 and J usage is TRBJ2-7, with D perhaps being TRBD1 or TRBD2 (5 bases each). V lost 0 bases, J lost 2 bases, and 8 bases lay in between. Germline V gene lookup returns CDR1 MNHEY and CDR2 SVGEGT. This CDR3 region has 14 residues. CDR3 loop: CASSYSSGPYEQYF. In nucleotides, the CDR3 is TGTGCCAGCAGTTACTCGTCGGGACCCTACGAGCAGTACTTC.

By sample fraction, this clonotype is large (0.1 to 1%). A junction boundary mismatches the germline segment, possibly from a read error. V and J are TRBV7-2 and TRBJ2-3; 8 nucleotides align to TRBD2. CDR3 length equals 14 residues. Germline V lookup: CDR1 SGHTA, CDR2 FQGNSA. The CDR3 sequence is CASSLAGLTDTQYF. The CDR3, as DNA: TGTGCCAGCAGCCTAGCGGGCCTCACAGATACGCAGTATTTT. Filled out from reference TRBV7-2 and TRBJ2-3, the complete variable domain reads GAGVSQSPSNKVTEKGKDVELRCDPISGHTALYWYRQSLGQGLEFLIYFQGNSAPDKSGLPSDRFSAERTGGSVSTLTIQRTQQEDSAVYLCASSLAGLTDTQYFGPGTRLTVL.

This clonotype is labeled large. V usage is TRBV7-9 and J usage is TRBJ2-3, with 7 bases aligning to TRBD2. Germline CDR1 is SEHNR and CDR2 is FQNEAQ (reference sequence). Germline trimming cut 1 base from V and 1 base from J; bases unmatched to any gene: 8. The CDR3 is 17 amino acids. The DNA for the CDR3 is TGTGCCAGCAGCTTAGGAAACGCGGGAGCCCGCACAGATACGCAGTATTTT. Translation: CASSLGNAGARTDTQYF. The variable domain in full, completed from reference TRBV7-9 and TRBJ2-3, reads DTGVSQNPRHKITKRGQNVTFRCDPISEHNRLYWYRQTLGQGPEFLTYFQNEAQLEKSRLLSDRFSAERPKGSFSTLEIQRTEQGDSAMYLCASSLGNAGARTDTQYFGPGTRLTVL.

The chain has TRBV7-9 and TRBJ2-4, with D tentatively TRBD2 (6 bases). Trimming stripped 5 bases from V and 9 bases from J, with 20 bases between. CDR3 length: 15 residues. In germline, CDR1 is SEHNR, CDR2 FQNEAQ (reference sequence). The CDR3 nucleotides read TGTGCCAGCAGCCCCTCGGGCGGGGCCTTAGTCATTCAGTACTTC. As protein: CASSPSGGALVIQYF.

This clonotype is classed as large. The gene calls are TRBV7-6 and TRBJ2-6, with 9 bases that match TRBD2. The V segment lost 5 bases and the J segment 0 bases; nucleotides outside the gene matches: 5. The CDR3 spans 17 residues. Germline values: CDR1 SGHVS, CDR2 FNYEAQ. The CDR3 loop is CASSMIAGVSGANVLTF. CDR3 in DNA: TGTGCCAGCAGCATGATAGCGGGAGTCTCTGGGGCCAACGTCCTGACTTTC.

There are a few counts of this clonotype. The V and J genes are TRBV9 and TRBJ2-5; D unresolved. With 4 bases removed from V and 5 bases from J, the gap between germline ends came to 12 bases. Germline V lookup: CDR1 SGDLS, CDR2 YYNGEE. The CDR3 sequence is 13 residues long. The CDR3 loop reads CASSQVPAETQYF. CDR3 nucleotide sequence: TGTGCCAGCAGCCAAGTCCCTGCCGAGACCCAGTACTTC.

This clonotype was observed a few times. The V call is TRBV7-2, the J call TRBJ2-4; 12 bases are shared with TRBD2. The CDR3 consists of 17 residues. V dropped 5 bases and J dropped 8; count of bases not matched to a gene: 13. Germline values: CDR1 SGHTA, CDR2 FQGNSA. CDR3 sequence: CASSPRTSGTRGDIQYF. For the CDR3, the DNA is TGTGCCAGCAGCCCAAGGACTAGCGGGACCCGCGGGGACATTCAGTACTTC.

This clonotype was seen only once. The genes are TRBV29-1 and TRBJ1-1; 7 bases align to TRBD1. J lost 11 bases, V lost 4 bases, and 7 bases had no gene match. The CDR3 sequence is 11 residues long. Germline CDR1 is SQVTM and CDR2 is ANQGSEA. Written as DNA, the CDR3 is TGCAGCGTTGGGTGGCAGGGGGTCGCTTTCTTT. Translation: CSVGWQGVAFF. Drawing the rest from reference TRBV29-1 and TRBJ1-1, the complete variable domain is SAVISQKPSRDICQRGTSLTIQCQVDSQVTMMFWYRQQPGQSLTLIATANQGSEATYESGFVIDKFPISRPNLTFSTLTVSNMSPEDSSIYLCSVGWQGVAFFGQGTRLTVV.

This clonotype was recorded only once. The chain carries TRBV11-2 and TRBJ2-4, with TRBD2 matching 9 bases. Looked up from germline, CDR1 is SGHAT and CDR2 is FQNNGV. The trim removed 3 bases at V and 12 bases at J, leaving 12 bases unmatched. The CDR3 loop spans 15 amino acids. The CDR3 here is CASSFGGGSSGAQYF. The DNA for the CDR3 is TGTGCCAGCAGCTTCGGTGGGGGCTCTAGCGGGGCTCAGTACTTC.

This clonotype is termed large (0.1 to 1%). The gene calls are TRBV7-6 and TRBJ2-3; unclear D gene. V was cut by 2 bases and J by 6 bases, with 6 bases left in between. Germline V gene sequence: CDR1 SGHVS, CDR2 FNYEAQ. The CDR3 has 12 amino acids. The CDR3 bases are TGTGCCAGCAGCTTAAGATACGATACGCAGTATTTT. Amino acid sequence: CASSLRYDTQYF.

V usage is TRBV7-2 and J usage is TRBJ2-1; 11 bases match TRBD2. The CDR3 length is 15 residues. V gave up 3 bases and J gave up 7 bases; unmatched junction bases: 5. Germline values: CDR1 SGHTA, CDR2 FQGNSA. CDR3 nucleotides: TGTGCCAGCAGCTTTAGCGGGAGGGCCGGGAATGAGCAGTTCTTC. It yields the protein CASSFSGRAGNEQFF.

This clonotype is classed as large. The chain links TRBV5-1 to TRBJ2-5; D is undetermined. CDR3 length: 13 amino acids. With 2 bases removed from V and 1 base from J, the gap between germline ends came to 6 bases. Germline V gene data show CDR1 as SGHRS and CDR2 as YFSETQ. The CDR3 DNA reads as TGCGCCAGCAGCTTCTCTACCCAAGAGACCCAGTACTTC. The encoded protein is CASSFSTQETQYF. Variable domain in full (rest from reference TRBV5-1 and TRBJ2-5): KAGVTQTPRYLIKTRGQQVTLSCSPISGHRSVSWYQQTPGQGLQFLFEYFSETQRNKGNFPGRFSGRQFSNSRSEMNVSTLELGDSALYLCASSFSTQETQYFGPGTRLLVL.